The 12 T cell receptor beta chains below come from one sample, sequenced in a study of T-cell reconstitution after alpha-beta-depleted transplantation in children. Unique molecular identifiers were used in preparing the TCRbeta library. TCRdb reanalysed the PCR reads using MiXCR and keeps one entry per CDR3 protein. The table shows around 450,000 distinct CDR3 sequences, with roughly 10% occurring only once. Specimen: PBMCs, collected before TCRalphabeta/CD19-depleted stem cell transplant. These receptors came from a child younger than 10 with inherited bone marrow failure, due to receive a stem cell transplant.

The chain employs TRBV15 and TRBJ2-2; unclear D gene. Germline CDR1 reads LNHNV; CDR2 reads YYDKDF (reference sequence). CDR3 length: 12 residues. The V and J ends lost 1 base and 7 bases respectively, with 4 bases between them. CDR3 loop: CATSRVIGELFF. In nucleotides, the CDR3 is TGTGCCACCAGCAGAGTTATCGGGGAGCTGTTTTTT.

This clonotype was seen more than once but under ten times. The chain carries TRBV10-2 and TRBJ2-7, with 9 bases aligning to TRBD2. The V segment lost 3 bases and the J segment 5 bases; nucleotides outside the gene matches: 5. This CDR3 has 14 amino acids. The germline CDR1 and CDR2 sequences are WSHSY and SAAADI. The CDR3 loop reads CASSDIAGVNEQYF. As DNA, the CDR3 is TGCGCCAGCAGTGATATAGCGGGAGTAAACGAGCAGTACTTC.

This clonotype appeared many times. The chain recombines TRBV29-1 with TRBJ2-2; 8 bases are shared with TRBD1. This CDR3 has 13 amino acids. Germline values: CDR1 SQVTM, CDR2 ANQGSEA. With 6 bases clipped from V and 4 bases from J, the junction kept 4 bases outside the gene matches. The CDR3 spells CSVNRGSTGELFF. For the CDR3, the DNA is TGCAGCGTAAACAGGGGGAGCACCGGGGAGCTGTTTTTT.

This clonotype showed up many times. The chain recombines TRBV4-3 with TRBJ2-7, with TRBD2 as a possible D gene (8 bases). V dropped 4 bases and J dropped 0 bases, with 19 bases sitting between them. CDR1 is LGHNA, CDR2 YSLEER, per germline. CDR3 length: 17 residues. CDR3 region: CASSRQRGREDSYEQYF. CDR3 nucleotides: TGCGCCAGCAGCCGCCAGAGGGGGCGGGAGGACTCCTACGAGCAGTACTTC.

Note on this clonotype: A read error may explain this, as a much larger clone is one base away. CDR3 sequence: CAISPAGFGELFF. In DNA form, the CDR3 reads TGTGCCATCAGCCCCGCAGGGTTCGGGGAGCTGTTTTTT. This chain joins TRBV10-3 and TRBJ2-2; D perhaps matches TRBD1 (5 bases). Germline assignment: CDR1 ENHRY and CDR2 SYGVKD. V lost 6 bases to trimming and J lost 7 bases, with 12 bases between them. The CDR3 is made up of 13 amino acids.

At least ten counts were recorded for this clonotype. The chain is built from TRBV4-3 and TRBJ2-3, with TRBD2 matching over 10 bases. With V trimmed by 3 bases and J by 6 bases, 12 bases remained unmatched. Germline V gene data show CDR1 as LGHNA and CDR2 as YSLEER. This CDR3 spans 17 amino acids. The CDR3 sequence: CASSHTRTSGMGDTQYF. The CDR3 nucleotides read TGCGCCAGCAGCCACACCCGGACTAGCGGAATGGGGGATACGCAGTATTTT.

This clonotype showed up just a few times. The chain carries TRBV27 and TRBJ2-7, with a tentative D call TRBD2 (6 bases). Between the trimmed V and J ends, which lost 4 bases and 3 bases, there was a span of 10 bases. The CDR3 runs to 13 residues. Germline lookup yields CDR1 MNHEY and CDR2 SMNVEV (reference sequence). Here the CDR3 DNA reads TGTGCCAGCAGTTCTATGGGGGGCTACGAGCAGTACTTC. It encodes CASSSMGGYEQYF.

This clonotype came up a few times. V usage is TRBV30 and J usage is TRBJ2-3, with D perhaps TRBD2 (5 bases). The V gene's germline CDR1 is GTSNPN and CDR2 SVGIG (reference sequence). The CDR3 length is 17 residues. Trimming removed 0 bases at V and 2 bases at J, with 18 bases between. In DNA form, the CDR3 reads TGTGCCTGGAGTGTACGAGTAATGCGGGCAAACACAGATACGCAGTATTTT. Its protein product is CAWSVRVMRANTDTQYF. Using reference TRBV30 and TRBJ2-3 for the parts outside the CDR3, the full variable domain is SQTIHQWPATLVQPVGSPLSLECTVEGTSNPNLYWYRQAAGRGLQLLFYSVGIGQISSEVPQNLSASRPQDRQFILSSKKLLLSDSGFYLCAWSVRVMRANTDTQYFGPGTRLTVL.

This clonotype was observed a few times. This chain joins TRBV30 and TRBJ2-2; maybe TRBD2 (5 bases). CDR1 and CDR2 from the germline V gene are GTSNPN and SVGIG (reference sequence). This CDR3 contains 12 residues. Deletions cut 3 bases from V and 4 bases from J, with 6 bases between. The CDR3 reads CAWRRVTGELFF. The CDR3 DNA reads as TGTGCCTGGAGGAGGGTCACCGGGGAGCTGTTTTTT. Using reference TRBV30 and TRBJ2-2 for the parts outside the CDR3, the full variable domain is SQTIHQWPATLVQPVGSPLSLECTVEGTSNPNLYWYRQAAGRGLQLLFYSVGIGQISSEVPQNLSASRPQDRQFILSSKKLLLSDSGFYLCAWRRVTGELFFGEGSRLTVL.

With respect to this clonotype: This may be a read error, as it is one base from a much larger clone. The V gene is TRBV7-9, the J gene TRBJ2-7, with D possibly matching TRBD1 (5 bases). V lost 1 base to trimming and J lost 6 bases, with 16 bases between them. Germline V gene sequence: CDR1 SEHNR, CDR2 FQNEAQ (reference sequence). The CDR3 spans 15 residues. CDR3 loop: CASSLVGQGTVEQYF. CDR3 in DNA: TGTGCCAGCAGCTTAGTCGGACAAGGAACAGTCGAGCAGTACTTC.

The V and J genes are TRBV4-3 and TRBJ2-3; 13 bases match TRBD2. CDR3 size: 18 residues. Germline CDR1 and CDR2: LGHNA and YSLEER. Losses at the gene ends were 3 bases for V and 0 bases for J; bases not matched to a gene: 6. The CDR3 DNA follows: TGCGCCAGCAGCCACCGACTAGCGGGAGGTGCTAGCACAGATACGCAGTATTTT. Encoded protein: CASSHRLAGGASTDTQYF.

This clonotype was seen ten or more times. CDR3 sequence (DNA): TGCGCCAGCAGCCCGGACTACACAGATACGCAGTATTTT. Amino acids: CASSPDYTDTQYF. V usage is TRBV5-1 and J usage is TRBJ2-3, with D perhaps TRBD2 (6 bases). This CDR3 spans 13 amino acids. The V gene's germline CDR1 is SGHRS and CDR2 YFSETQ. The V end lost 4 bases, the J end lost 2 bases, and 8 bases lay between the germline ends.